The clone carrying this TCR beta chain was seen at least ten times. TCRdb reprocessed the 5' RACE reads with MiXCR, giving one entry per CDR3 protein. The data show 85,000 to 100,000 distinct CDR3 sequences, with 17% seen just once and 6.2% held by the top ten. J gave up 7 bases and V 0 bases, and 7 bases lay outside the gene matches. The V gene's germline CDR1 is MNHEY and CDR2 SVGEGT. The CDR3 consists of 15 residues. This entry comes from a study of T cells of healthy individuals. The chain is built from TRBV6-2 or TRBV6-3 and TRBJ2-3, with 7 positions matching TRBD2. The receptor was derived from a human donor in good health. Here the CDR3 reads CASSYSSSGGNTQYF. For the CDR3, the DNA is TGTGCCAGCAGTTACTCGTCTAGCGGAGGGAATACGCAGTATTTT.